One sample yielded the 16 T cell receptor beta chains listed below, sequenced in a study of radiation and T cells in renal cell carcinoma. Sequencing was performed with immunoSEQ multiplex PCR; in TCRdb, only in-frame clones are kept and a portion is missing. The table records roughly 120,000 clones, 82% of them present only once. Time point in this sample: baseline pretreatment blood. Treatment defined: 15 Gy SBRT to primary tumor, nephrectomy 4 weeks later. Sequenced material: blood, taken from a patient whose treatment included radiotherapy and nephrectomy. The receptors were gathered from a woman aged 60-70 years with renal cell carcinoma.

This clone was picked up a small number of times. The V and J genes are TRBV29-1 and TRBJ1-1, with no clear D. Germline assignment: CDR1 SQVTM and CDR2 ANQGSEA. This CDR3 has 13 residues. V shed 7 bases and J shed 0 bases, with 12 bases lying between them. CDR3 coding DNA: TGCAGCGCCCACGACACCATGAACACTGAAGCTTTCTTT. This sequence encodes CSAHDTMNTEAFF. Full variable domain (outside the CDR3, taken from reference TRBV29-1 and TRBJ1-1): SAVISQKPSRDICQRGTSLTIQCQVDSQVTMMFWYRQQPGQSLTLIATANQGSEATYESGFVIDKFPISRPNLTFSTLTVSNMSPEDSSIYLCSAHDTMNTEAFFGQGTRLTVV.

J is TRBJ2-3 and V is TRBV5-1; D possibly corresponds to TRBD1 (6 bases). The CDR3 length is 16 residues. Germline values: CDR1 SGHRS, CDR2 YFSETQ. Trimming took off 4 bases at V and 6 bases at J, with 21 bases between the two ends. The CDR3: CASSIWTETNWDTQYF. CDR3 sequence (DNA): TGCGCCAGCAGCATTTGGACAGAGACGAATTGGGATACGCAGTATTTT.

The count of this clone is one. The CDR3 reads CASSLAGQGFSYEQYF. The DNA of the CDR3 is TGCGCCAGCAGCTTGGCGGGACAGGGTTTCTCCTACGAGCAGTACTTC. V usage is TRBV5-1 and J usage is TRBJ2-7, with 9 positions matching TRBD1. CDR1 and CDR2 (germline): SGHRS, YFSETQ. The V gene end was trimmed by 0 bases and the J gene end by 0 bases; junction bases not matched to a gene: 4. This CDR3 is 16 amino acids long.

This chain links TRBV6-5 with TRBJ1-1, with 9 bases lining up with TRBD1. Looked up from germline, CDR1 is MNHEY and CDR2 is SVGAGI. V lost 6 bases to trimming and J lost 4 bases; unmatched junction nucleotides: 9. The CDR3 runs to 15 residues. The CDR3 bases are TGTGCCAGCAGCAAAACAGGGGGCAGGGGCACTGAAGCTTTCTTT. This translates into CASSKTGGRGTEAFF.

The V and J genes are TRBV7-8 and TRBJ2-4; 7 nucleotides agree with TRBD1. Germline-derived CDR1 and CDR2 are SGHVS and FQNEAQ. After removal of 5 bases from V and 0 bases from J, the junction contained 10 bases not matched to a gene. The CDR3 totals 17 residues. The chain's CDR3 is CASSPARGPVAKNIQYF. CDR3 in DNA: TGTGCCAGCAGCCCCGCGAGGGGGCCGGTAGCCAAAAACATTCAGTACTTC.

This chain joins TRBV10-1 and TRBJ1-4, with D unclear. Germline V gene sequence: CDR1 WNHNN, CDR2 SYGVQD (reference sequence). The CDR3 contains 13 residues. Trimming pared 4 bases from V and 5 bases from J, leaving 8 bases between. Here the CDR3 DNA reads TGCGCCAGCAGTGGACACCTAAATGAAAAACTGTTTTTT. It is translated as CASSGHLNEKLFF.

The rearrangement uses TRBV5-1 and TRBJ1-2; maybe TRBD1 (6 bases). CDR1 is SGHRS, CDR2 YFSETQ, per germline. Trimming cost V 0 bases and J 6 bases, with 12 bases left between them. The CDR3 spans 14 residues. The DNA of the CDR3 is TGCGCCAGCAGCTTGGATGGGGGCTACGATGGCTACACCTTC. Protein: CASSLDGGYDGYTF.

The chain combines TRBV10-3 with TRBJ1-2, with TRBD1 identical over 7 bases. J gave up 1 base and V 11 bases, and 7 bases lay outside the gene matches. CDR3 length equals 13 residues. Germline V gene sequence: CDR1 ENHRY, CDR2 SYGVKD. The CDR3 region is CAVYGTDNYGYTF. The CDR3, as DNA: TGTGCCGTCTACGGGACAGATAACTATGGCTACACCTTC.

This sequence joins TRBV2 and TRBJ1-1, with D hard to call. Looked up from germline, CDR1 is SNHLY and CDR2 is FYNNEI. The CDR3 has 14 residues. V lost 2 bases, J lost 10 bases, and 17 bases lay in between. CDR3 protein: CASSETGRTLVAFF. Written as DNA, the CDR3 is TGTGCCAGCAGTGAAACGGGCAGGACCCTGGTAGCTTTCTTT. The full variable domain, in which reference TRBV2 and TRBJ1-1 provide the parts outside the CDR3, is EPEVTQTPSHQVTQMGQEVILRCVPISNHLYFYWYRQILGQKVEFLVSFYNNEISEKSEIFDDQFSVERPDGSNFTLKIRSTKLEDSAMYFCASSETGRTLVAFFGQGTRLTVV.

V and J are TRBV19 and TRBJ2-7; the D gene is possibly TRBD2 (5 bases). The V and J ends lost 4 bases and 0 bases respectively, with 13 bases between them. Germline CDR1 LNHDA, CDR2 SQIVND (reference sequence). The CDR3 totals 15 residues. The CDR3 loop is CASSRGAGISYEQYF. CDR3 nucleotide sequence: TGTGCCAGTAGTAGGGGAGCCGGGATCTCCTACGAGCAGTACTTC.

V is TRBV28 and J is TRBJ2-2, with 12 positions matching TRBD2. Germline CDR1 is MDHEN and CDR2 is SYDVKM. Germline trimming cut 6 bases from V and 4 bases from J; bases unmatched to any gene: 3. The CDR3 sequence is 15 residues long. The CDR3 is CASSRTSGVTGELFF. CDR3 nucleotides: TGTGCCAGCAGCCGGACTAGCGGGGTCACCGGGGAGCTGTTTTTT.

This clone was seen a single time. This rearrangement joins TRBV5-1 to TRBJ2-2; the D gene could be TRBD1 or TRBD2 (5 bases each). The ends were cut back, 2 bases at V and 0 bases at J, with 8 bases in the middle. CDR3 length equals 15 residues. Looked up from germline, CDR1 is SGHRS and CDR2 is YFSETQ. The CDR3 loop is CASSLGTTNTGELFF. The CDR3 region has the DNA TGCGCCAGCAGCTTAGGGACCACGAACACCGGGGAGCTGTTTTTT.

The chain combines TRBV2 with TRBJ1-1; D may be TRBD1 (5 bases). The CDR3 loop spans 13 amino acids. Trimming cost V 6 bases and J 7 bases, with 15 bases left between them. The V gene's germline CDR1 is SNHLY and CDR2 FYNNEI. The DNA for the CDR3 is TGTGCCAGCAGCTCGGGACCCACGCTTGAAGCTTTCTTT. Translated, it gives CASSSGPTLEAFF.

The chain couples TRBV2 to TRBJ2-2, with TRBD1 matching over 7 bases. The CDR3 runs 14 residues. V was clipped by 8 bases and J by 1 base; unmatched bases: 4. The germline V gene encodes CDR1 SNHLY and CDR2 FYNNEI. CDR3 residues: CASWDSKNTGELFF. The DNA for the CDR3 is TGTGCCAGCTGGGACAGTAAGAACACCGGGGAGCTGTTTTTT.

The J gene is TRBJ2-1, the V gene TRBV9; 10 bases agree with TRBD1. Per germline, CDR1 SGDLS and CDR2 YYNGEE. V lost 3 bases to trimming and J lost 10 bases; unmatched junction nucleotides: 10. This CDR3 is built from 15 residues. The CDR3 here is CASSGQGASVAEQFF. CDR3 in DNA: TGTGCCAGCAGCGGACAGGGGGCGTCGGTGGCCGAGCAGTTCTTC. Complete variable domain (other parts from reference TRBV9 and TRBJ2-1): DSGVTQTPKHLITATGQRVTLRCSPRSGDLSVYWYQQSLDQGLQFLIQYYNGEERAKGNILERFSAQQFPDLHSELNLSSLELGDSALYFCASSGQGASVAEQFFGPGTRLTVL.

CDR3 nucleotides: TGTGCCAGCAGTTACCAGGGGGGCTACTACGAGCAGTACTTC. Its protein product is CASSYQGGYYEQYF. The chain employs TRBV27 and TRBJ2-7; D is perhaps TRBD1 (7 bases). This CDR3 has 14 residues. V was cut by 4 bases and J by 3 bases, with 13 bases left in between. Germline loops: CDR1 MNHEY, CDR2 SMNVEV (reference sequence).